This passage covers 19 T cell receptor beta chains from one sample sequenced in a study of T cells in Graves' hyperthyroidism and ophthalmopathy. TCR beta CDR3 region amplification was performed from RNA transcripts. First-round RT-PCR targeting the TCR CDR3 was performed with the HTBI primer set. From the multiplex PCR reads, TCRdb called clonotypes with MiXCR, one entry per CDR3 protein. This table holds hundreds of thousands of distinct CDR3 sequences, around 13% found once. Sequencing was done on a sample of blood. The receptors derive from a woman in her late teens or twenties with Graves' hyperthyroidism.

This clonotype was detected many times. The chain uses TRBV19 and TRBJ1-1; D unclear. CDR3 length: 12 residues. Germline V gives CDR1 LNHDA, CDR2 SQIVND (reference sequence). V shed 0 bases and J shed 7 bases, with 6 bases lying between them. The CDR3 region is CASSIDGSEAFF. CDR3 sequence (DNA): TGTGCCAGTAGTATAGATGGCAGTGAAGCTTTCTTT.

The V gene is TRBV6-5, the J gene TRBJ2-7; no clear D gene. Trimming removed 0 bases at V and 5 bases at J, with 11 bases between. This CDR3 contains 14 residues. The germline V gene has CDR1 MNHEY and CDR2 SVGAGI. The CDR3 sequence is CASSYSRRHHEQYF. CDR3 coding DNA: TGTGCCAGCAGTTACTCGCGGAGACACCACGAGCAGTACTTC.

This clonotype was detected many times. The rearrangement joins TRBV28 to TRBJ1-5; no clear D gene. The CDR3 sequence is 14 residues long. V was clipped by 5 bases and J by 3 bases, with 11 bases between them. Germline CDR1 MDHEN, CDR2 SYDVKM. CDR3 sequence reads: CASSLDTYNQPQHF. The CDR3 DNA reads TGTGCCAGCAGTCTTGACACCTACAATCAGCCCCAGCATTTT.

The rearrangement joins TRBV6-4 to TRBJ2-3; D unclear. V was trimmed by 7 bases and J by 4 bases, leaving 15 bases between them. Per germline, CDR1 MRHNA and CDR2 SNTAGT. This CDR3 has 14 amino acids. The CDR3 loop is CASKPDRAADTQYF. DNA for the CDR3: TGTGCCAGCAAGCCCGACCGAGCCGCAGATACGCAGTATTTT.

This clonotype was seen ten or more times. This chain joins TRBV27 and TRBJ1-5; maybe TRBD1 (5 bases). Germline loops: CDR1 MNHEY, CDR2 SMNVEV (reference sequence). The CDR3 has 16 residues. V gave up 5 bases and J gave up 3 bases, with 17 bases separating them. Written as DNA, the CDR3 is TGTGCCAGCAGTCCCCCAGGGAGGGGTTTCAATCAGCCCCAGCATTTT. Translating gives CASSPPGRGFNQPQHF.

This rearrangement joins TRBV18 to TRBJ1-2; no reliable D call. Trimming took off 2 bases at V and 4 bases at J, with 14 bases between the two ends. Germline CDR1 and CDR2: KGHSH and LQKENI. The CDR3 has 15 amino acids. The CDR3 DNA follows: TGTGCCAGCTCACCATCGCAGACCCCCTCCTATGGCTACACCTTC. Its translation: CASSPSQTPSYGYTF.

The table lists this clonotype with many counts. This chain connects TRBV28 to TRBJ1-3, with 7 bases that match TRBD1. V dropped 5 bases and J dropped 2; count of bases not matched to a gene: 3. Germline V lookup: CDR1 MDHEN, CDR2 SYDVKM. This CDR3 is 14 amino acids long. The CDR3: CASSPTGTGNTIYF. In nucleotides, the CDR3 is TGTGCCAGCAGTCCGACAGGGACTGGAAACACCATATATTTT.

The sample holds many counts of this clonotype. This chain joins TRBV20-1 and TRBJ2-1; 11 bases map to TRBD1. Trimming at V came to 8 bases and at J to 6 bases, leaving 6 bases not matched to a gene. The CDR3 contains 13 residues. CDR1 and CDR2 (germline): DFQATT, SNEGSKA (reference sequence). CDR3 bases: TGCAGTCCTACCGGGACAGGGGGCAATGAGCAGTTCTTC. Translating gives CSPTGTGGNEQFF.

This clonotype has a count of ten or more. The J gene is TRBJ2-7, the V gene TRBV18; D unresolved. CDR3 length: 13 amino acids. Between the trimmed V and J ends, which lost 5 bases and 3 bases, there was a span of 11 bases. From germline, CDR1 is KGHSH and CDR2 LQKENI. This chain's CDR3 is CASSGYGSYEQYF. As DNA, the CDR3 is TGTGCCAGCTCAGGGTACGGCAGCTACGAGCAGTACTTC.

In this sample, this clonotype turned up many times. The chain carries TRBV6-1 and TRBJ2-7, with D tentatively TRBD1 or TRBD2 (5 bases each). This CDR3 region has 14 residues. V was cut by 5 bases and J by 0 bases, with 11 bases left in between. CDR1 and CDR2 from the germline V gene are MNHNS and SASEGT. CDR3 DNA sequence: TGTGCCAGCAGTTTCGGGACGGCCTCCTACGAGCAGTACTTC. This sequence encodes CASSFGTASYEQYF.

This clonotype came up a few times. This sequence may be a read error, since a much larger clone differs from it by one base. The genes are TRBV12-3 or TRBV12-4 and TRBJ2-7, with D perhaps TRBD1 (6 bases). The CDR3 runs to 14 residues. The CDR3 reads CASSLSGDPYEQCF. CDR3 nucleotides: TGTGCCAGCAGTTTATCAGGGGACCCCTACGAGCAGTGCTTC.

Worth noting for this clonotype: Possible read error: a much larger clone is one base away. The chain couples TRBV7-2 to TRBJ2-1, with TRBD2 matching over 13 bases. CDR1 SGHTA and CDR2 FQGNSA come from the germline V gene. This CDR3 has 16 amino acids. V was clipped by 10 bases and J by 0 bases; unmatched bases: 6. CDR3 nucleotide sequence: TGTGCCATCACCAGGACTAGCGGGGGCTCCTACAATGAGCAGTTCTTC. It codes for CAITRTSGGSYNEQFF.

This clonotype came up many times. The chain recombines TRBV6-5 with TRBJ2-7; 10 bases align to TRBD1. The V gene's germline CDR1 is MNHEY and CDR2 SVGAGI. V lost 2 bases and J lost 6; bases outside the gene matches: 10. The CDR3 is 16 residues long. The CDR3 spells CASSYHGTGAVTEQYF. CDR3 in DNA: TGTGCCAGCAGTTACCACGGGACAGGGGCAGTTACCGAGCAGTACTTC.

The sample holds many counts of this clonotype. This chain joins TRBV9 and TRBJ1-1, with TRBD1 matching 7 bases. Germline lookup yields CDR1 SGDLS and CDR2 YYNGEE. V trimming: 1 base; J trimming: 1 base; junction bases outside the gene matches: 4. The CDR3 sequence is 15 residues long. The CDR3 DNA sequence: TGTGCCAGCAGCGTAAAAGGGACAGCGAACACTGAAGCTTTCTTT. This encodes CASSVKGTANTEAFF.

This clonotype appeared a few times. The chain combines TRBV19 with TRBJ2-7, with TRBD2 matching 7 bases. The ends lost 5 bases at V and 9 bases at J; junction bases unmatched: 13. In germline, CDR1 is LNHDA, CDR2 SQIVND (reference sequence). This CDR3 contains 14 residues. The CDR3 region has the DNA TGTGCCAGTAGTCCCCACCGGGGGGAAGCCGGGCAGTACTTC. Translating it yields CASSPHRGEAGQYF.

The chain combines TRBV2 with TRBJ2-2; possible D gene TRBD1, 6 bases. The length of the CDR3 is 15 residues. Deletions cut 10 bases from V and 5 bases from J, with 20 bases between. Germline CDR1 is SNHLY and CDR2 is FYNNEI. The chain's CDR3 is CATHLGASGTGELFF. As DNA, the CDR3 is TGTGCCACCCACCTGGGGGCCTCTGGGACCGGGGAGCTGTTTTTT.

This clonotype was observed at least ten times. CDR3 coding DNA: TGTGCCAGCAGCGAAGACGGATCGAGCTCCTACAATGAGCAGTTCTTC. Translating it yields CASSEDGSSSYNEQFF. The V gene is TRBV7-2, the J gene TRBJ2-1; D gene uncertain. The CDR3 is 16 residues long. Germline loops: CDR1 SGHTA, CDR2 FQGNSA. Between the trimmed V and J ends, which lost 5 bases and 0 bases, there was a span of 14 bases.

This clonotype was seen repeatedly, ten times or more. This sequence joins TRBV6-1 and TRBJ1-4; 7 nucleotides line up with TRBD1. The CDR3 has 15 residues. CDR1 is MNHNS, CDR2 SASEGT, per germline. V was pared by 1 base and J by 7 bases, with 6 bases of the junction left unmatched. The CDR3 nucleotides read TGTGCCAGCAGTGAAGGAGCAGGGGGACGTGAAAAACTGTTTTTT. Protein product: CASSEGAGGREKLFF.

This clonotype was detected ten times or more. The V call is TRBV20-1, the J call TRBJ2-3; D could derive from TRBD1 or TRBD2 (5 bases each). Germline V gene data show CDR1 as DFQATT and CDR2 as SNEGSKA (reference sequence). This CDR3 is 15 amino acids long. V lost 6 bases and J lost 0, with 16 bases in between. The CDR3 coding sequence is TGCAGTGCCCAGAGGGGATGGGGGAGCACAGATACGCAGTATTTT. It codes for CSAQRGWGSTDTQYF.